The next 24 T cell receptor beta chains were all read from a single sample in a study of spatial heterogeneity in lung cancer. TCRdb redid the calling of the 5' RACE reads with MiXCR, one entry per CDR3 protein. The data contain under 150,000 distinct CDR3 sequences, 10% to 14% of them singletons. Time point: blood at routine non-recurrence follow-up after resection. The sequenced sample was PBMCs, obtained at follow-up. The source of these receptors is a female donor with early-stage non-small cell lung cancer.

This clonotype was picked up many times. The CDR3, as DNA: TGCGCCAGCAGCTTGGACGGGTTGTCTGGAAACACCATATATTTT. As protein: CASSLDGLSGNTIYF. The chain uses TRBV5-1 and TRBJ1-3; no clear D gene. V lost 0 bases and J lost 1, with 8 bases in between. This CDR3 spans 15 amino acids. In germline, CDR1 is SGHRS, CDR2 YFSETQ. The whole variable domain, remainder taken from reference TRBV5-1 and TRBJ1-3, is KAGVTQTPRYLIKTRGQQVTLSCSPISGHRSVSWYQQTPGQGLQFLFEYFSETQRNKGNFPGRFSGRQFSNSRSEMNVSTLELGDSALYLCASSLDGLSGNTIYFGEGSWLTVV.

The rearrangement uses TRBV6-1 and TRBJ1-1, with no clear D. In germline, CDR1 is MNHNS, CDR2 SASEGT. The CDR3 loop spans 15 amino acids. Trimming removed 6 bases at V and 0 bases at J, with 14 bases between. CDR3 nucleotides: TGTGCCAGCAGGGAAAGCGGACGGATGAACACTGAAGCTTTCTTT. Protein sequence: CASRESGRMNTEAFF.

This clonotype was counted only a few times. The rearrangement joins TRBV10-3 to TRBJ1-5, with no clear D. Germline V lookup: CDR1 ENHRY, CDR2 SYGVKD. The germline V and J ends were trimmed by 4 bases and 4 bases, with 8 bases remaining between them. The CDR3 is made up of 13 amino acids. CDR3 sequence: CAISATPNQPQHF. The DNA for the CDR3 is TGTGCCATCAGTGCGACTCCAAATCAGCCCCAGCATTTT.

The sample holds many counts of this clonotype. This rearrangement joins TRBV12-3 or TRBV12-4 to TRBJ2-7; D possibly corresponds to TRBD1 (6 bases). The CDR3 loop spans 15 amino acids. The V gene lost 3 bases and the J gene lost 0 bases, with 12 bases spanning the gap. In DNA, the CDR3 is TGTGCCAGCAGTTTCCGAGGGGGTCCCTCCTACGAGCAGTACTTC. Translating it yields CASSFRGGPSYEQYF.

This clonotype came up many times. The chain combines TRBV12-3 or TRBV12-4 with TRBJ2-2, with 11 nucleotides matching TRBD2. The CDR3 totals 16 residues. V shed 5 bases, J shed 5 bases, and the junction held 7 bases outside the gene matches. The CDR3 sequence: CASSPGLADGTGELFF. In nucleotides, the CDR3 is TGTGCCAGCAGTCCGGGACTAGCGGATGGGACCGGGGAGCTGTTTTTT.

This sequence joins TRBV10-3 and TRBJ1-1, with D possibly being TRBD1 (5 bases). Germline CDR1 reads ENHRY; CDR2 reads SYGVKD. This CDR3 region has 13 residues. Trimming shortened V by 6 bases and J by 4 bases, and 12 bases separated the two germline ends. The CDR3 is CAIRTTGGTEAFF. CDR3 nucleotides: TGTGCCATCAGGACAACGGGGGGCACTGAAGCTTTCTTT.

The genes are TRBV6-5 and TRBJ2-5; no firm D call. The CDR3 has 13 amino acids. Germline V gives CDR1 MNHEY, CDR2 SVGAGI. V was clipped by 5 bases and J by 0 bases, with 7 bases between them. CDR3 amino acids: CASSEWNQETQYF. CDR3 DNA sequence: TGTGCCAGCAGTGAATGGAACCAAGAGACCCAGTACTTC.

With respect to this clonotype: The germline gene is not matched at one end of the junction; a read error may be the cause. This chain connects TRBV19 to TRBJ1-5, with 7 positions matching TRBD1. This CDR3 region has 14 residues. Germline V gives CDR1 LNHDA, CDR2 SQIVND (reference sequence). The CDR3 sequence is CVSRPDRVNQPQHF. CDR3 bases: TGTGTCAGTAGGCCCGACAGGGTCAATCAGCCCCAGCATTTT.

This sequence joins TRBV7-2 and TRBJ2-7; 10 bases are shared with TRBD2. CDR1 is SGHTA and CDR2 is FQGNSA in the germline V gene. This CDR3 has 17 amino acids. J was trimmed by 2 bases and V by 4 bases; bases with no gene match: 11. The CDR3 is CASSYGTSVRIPYEQYF. CDR3 bases: TGTGCCAGCAGCTACGGGACTAGCGTACGTATTCCCTACGAGCAGTACTTC.

This clonotype was found a few times. This chain links TRBV5-8 with TRBJ2-7, with D unresolved. CDR1 is SGHTS and CDR2 is YDEGEE in the germline V gene. The V end was cut by 4 bases, the J end by 13 bases, with 15 bases between. The CDR3 covers 11 residues. The CDR3 coding sequence is TGTGCCAGCAGCACCTCCGGTCTGCTCTACGTC. It is translated as CASSTSGLLYV.

The V call is TRBV28, the J call TRBJ1-1, with D possibly matching TRBD1 (5 bases). Per the germline V gene, CDR1 is MDHEN and CDR2 is SYDVKM. This CDR3 has 14 residues. Trimming removed 0 bases from V and 5 bases from J, with 10 bases in between. The CDR3 sequence is CASSLWQGGTEAFF. CDR3 bases: TGTGCCAGCAGTTTATGGCAGGGCGGGACTGAAGCTTTCTTT.

This clonotype was observed a handful of times. This chain joins TRBV9 and TRBJ2-1, with 7 bases matching TRBD1. This CDR3 region has 13 residues. Per the germline V gene, CDR1 is SGDLS and CDR2 is YYNGEE. With V trimmed by 7 bases and J by 9 bases, 10 bases remained unmatched. The CDR3 protein is CASQTGVDGEQFF. The DNA of the CDR3 is TGTGCCAGCCAAACAGGGGTCGACGGTGAGCAGTTCTTC.

A few counts support this clonotype. The chain employs TRBV7-9 and TRBJ2-3, with a possible D match to TRBD2 (5 bases). Germline V gene lookup returns CDR1 SEHNR and CDR2 FQNEAQ (reference sequence). Trimming stripped 8 bases from V and 3 bases from J, with 12 bases between. This CDR3 region has 13 residues. This CDR3 is CASRTDTTDTQYF. DNA for the CDR3: TGTGCCAGCCGGACTGACACGACAGATACGCAGTATTTT.

There are a few counts of this clonotype. This chain connects TRBV3-1 to TRBJ1-6; no firm D call. Germline CDR1 reads LGHDT; CDR2 reads YNNKEL (reference sequence). This CDR3 has 14 amino acids. V was clipped by 8 bases and J by 7 bases, with 15 bases between them. DNA for the CDR3: TGTGCCAGCGCCTCAAACGATTTAAATTCACCCCTCCACTTT. Translated: CASASNDLNSPLHF.

This clonotype was recorded a few times. The V gene is TRBV24-1, the J gene TRBJ2-2; 7 bases map to TRBD1. The CDR3 is 15 amino acids. Germline V gene data show CDR1 as KGHDR and CDR2 as SFDVKD. The junction had 6 bases not matched to a gene; V was cut back by 9 bases and J by 0 bases. For the CDR3, the DNA is TGTGCCACCGGAAACAGGGGAACGAACACCGGGGAGCTGTTTTTT. Translation: CATGNRGTNTGELFF.

This clonotype was counted at least ten times. This sequence joins TRBV7-2 and TRBJ2-1; D may correspond to TRBD1 or TRBD2 (5 bases each). The germline CDR1 and CDR2 sequences are SGHTA and FQGNSA. This CDR3 spans 13 amino acids. V lost 5 bases, J lost 6 bases, and 11 bases lay in between. Here the CDR3 reads CASSTGTSNEQFF. The CDR3 nucleotides read TGTGCCAGCAGCACCGGGACCAGCAATGAGCAGTTCTTC.

This clonotype has a handful of counts. The rearrangement links TRBV10-3 to TRBJ1-5; 10 bases fit TRBD1. V trimming: 2 bases; J trimming: 3 bases; junction bases outside the gene matches: 1. CDR3 length: 15 residues. The germline CDR1 and CDR2 sequences are ENHRY and SYGVKD. The CDR3 DNA follows: TGTGCCATCAGTGAGGGACAGGGGGTCAATCAGCCCCAGCATTTT. Translated, it gives CAISEGQGVNQPQHF.

In the case of this clonotype: Germline is not matched at one junction end, which may reflect a read error. The chain uses TRBV28 and TRBJ1-6, with D tentatively TRBD1 (5 bases). Germline-derived CDR1 and CDR2 are MDHEN and SYDVKM. This CDR3 has 16 residues. As DNA, the CDR3 is TGTGTCAGCCGGAGGGACCAGAGCTCCTATAATTCACCCCTCCACTTT. Translation: CVSRRDQSSYNSPLHF.

This chain connects TRBV18 to TRBJ2-3; 10 nucleotides match TRBD2. The V and J ends lost 3 bases and 3 bases, in that order; junction bases with no gene match: 3. The CDR3 is 15 residues long. Germline V CDR1 and CDR2: KGHSH, LQKENI. The CDR3 DNA reads TGTGCCAGCTCACCCCAGCGGGGGGGAACAGATACGCAGTATTTT. This codes for CASSPQRGGTDTQYF.

This clonotype appeared many times. The chain uses TRBV4-1 and TRBJ2-1; TRBD2 agrees at 11 bases. Losses at the gene ends were 5 bases for V and 3 bases for J; bases not matched to a gene: 6. The CDR3 loop spans 16 amino acids. Germline V lookup: CDR1 MGHRA, CDR2 YSYEKL. Written as DNA, the CDR3 is TGCGCCAGCAGCAGCGCTAGCGGGAGGTACTACAATGAGCAGTTCTTC. This sequence encodes CASSSASGRYYNEQFF.

This clonotype occurred a few times. This chain uses TRBV20-1 with TRBJ2-2; 7 bases match TRBD2. CDR3 length: 15 amino acids. J was trimmed by 4 bases and V by 3 bases; bases with no gene match: 8. Germline CDR1 and CDR2: DFQATT and SNEGSKA (reference sequence). CDR3 region: CSASPSGGSTGELFF. The CDR3 bases are TGCAGTGCTAGCCCTAGCGGAGGTTCCACCGGGGAGCTGTTTTTT.

This clonotype was counted ten times or more. J is TRBJ2-1 and V is TRBV6-4, with a weak D call TRBD1 (6 bases). The CDR3 is made up of 17 amino acids. From germline, CDR1 is MRHNA and CDR2 SNTAGT. Trimming pared 2 bases from V and 3 bases from J, leaving 17 bases between. The CDR3 DNA reads as TGTGCCAGCAGTGACCTCCCCGCCGACAGGCGCTACAATGAGCAGTTCTTC. Translation gives CASSDLPADRRYNEQFF.

This clonotype was seen more than once but under ten times. The rearrangement uses TRBV20-1 and TRBJ2-1; D ambiguous. V was pared by 6 bases and J by 2 bases, with 5 bases between. The germline CDR1 and CDR2 sequences are DFQATT and SNEGSKA (reference sequence). This CDR3 spans 11 amino acids. The CDR3 sequence: CSAHAYNEQFF. CDR3 DNA: TGCAGTGCCCACGCCTACAATGAGCAGTTCTTC.

This chain connects TRBV6-6 to TRBJ1-1; possibly TRBD1 for D (6 bases). The ends were cut back, 4 bases at V and 1 base at J, with 13 bases in the middle. Germline V gives CDR1 MNHNY, CDR2 SVGAGI (reference sequence). The length of the CDR3 is 15 residues. This CDR3 is CASSSPDRGNTEAFF. The CDR3 nucleotides are TGTGCCAGCAGTTCTCCGGACAGAGGGAACACTGAAGCTTTCTTT.